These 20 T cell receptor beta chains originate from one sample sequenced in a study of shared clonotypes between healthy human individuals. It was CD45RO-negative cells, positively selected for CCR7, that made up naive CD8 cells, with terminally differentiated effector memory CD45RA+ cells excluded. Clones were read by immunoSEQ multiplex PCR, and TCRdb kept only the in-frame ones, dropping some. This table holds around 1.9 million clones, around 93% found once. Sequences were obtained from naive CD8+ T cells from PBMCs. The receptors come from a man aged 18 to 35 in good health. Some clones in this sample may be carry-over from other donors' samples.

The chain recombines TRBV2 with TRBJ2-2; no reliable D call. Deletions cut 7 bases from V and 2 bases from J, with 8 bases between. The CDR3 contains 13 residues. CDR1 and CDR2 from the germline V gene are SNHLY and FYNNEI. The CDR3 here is CASTPINTGELFF. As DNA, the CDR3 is TGTGCCAGCACGCCTATAAACACCGGGGAGCTGTTTTTT.

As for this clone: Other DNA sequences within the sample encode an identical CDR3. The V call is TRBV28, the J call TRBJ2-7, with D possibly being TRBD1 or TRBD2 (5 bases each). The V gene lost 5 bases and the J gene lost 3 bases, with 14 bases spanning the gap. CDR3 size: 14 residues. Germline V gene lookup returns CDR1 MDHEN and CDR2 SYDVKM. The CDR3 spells CASSPPGRSYEQYF. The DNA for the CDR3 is TGTGCCAGCAGTCCACCGGGACGGAGCTACGAGCAGTACTTC.

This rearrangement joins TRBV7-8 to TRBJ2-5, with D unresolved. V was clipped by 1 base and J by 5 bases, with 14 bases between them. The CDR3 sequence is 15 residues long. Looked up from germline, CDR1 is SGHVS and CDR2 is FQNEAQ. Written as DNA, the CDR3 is TGTGCCAGCAGCTTAGGTTCACAGACGTGGGAGACCCAGTACTTC. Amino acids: CASSLGSQTWETQYF.

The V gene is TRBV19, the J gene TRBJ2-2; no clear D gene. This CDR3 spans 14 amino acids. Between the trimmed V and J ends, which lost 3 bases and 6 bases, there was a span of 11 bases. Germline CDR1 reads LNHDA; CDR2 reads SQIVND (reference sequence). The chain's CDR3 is CASSIDGNAGELFF. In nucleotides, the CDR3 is TGTGCCAGTAGTATTGATGGGAATGCCGGGGAGCTGTTTTTT.

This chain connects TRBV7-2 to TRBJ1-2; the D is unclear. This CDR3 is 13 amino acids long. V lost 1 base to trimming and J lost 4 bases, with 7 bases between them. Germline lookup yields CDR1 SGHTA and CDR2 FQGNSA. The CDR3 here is CASSLGGPYGYTF. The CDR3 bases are TGTGCCAGCAGCTTAGGTGGTCCCTATGGCTACACCTTC.

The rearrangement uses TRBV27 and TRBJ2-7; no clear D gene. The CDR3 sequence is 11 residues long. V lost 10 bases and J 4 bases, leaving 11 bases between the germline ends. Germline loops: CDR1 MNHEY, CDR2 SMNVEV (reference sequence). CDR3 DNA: TGTGCCACATCAATAGGTTACGAGCAGTACTTC. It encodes CATSIGYEQYF.

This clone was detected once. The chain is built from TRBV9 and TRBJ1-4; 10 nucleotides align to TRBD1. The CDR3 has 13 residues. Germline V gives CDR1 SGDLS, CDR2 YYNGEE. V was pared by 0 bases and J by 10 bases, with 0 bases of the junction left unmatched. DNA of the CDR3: TGTGCCAGCAGCGTAGGGGACAGGGGAAAACTGTTTTTT. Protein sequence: CASSVGDRGKLFF.

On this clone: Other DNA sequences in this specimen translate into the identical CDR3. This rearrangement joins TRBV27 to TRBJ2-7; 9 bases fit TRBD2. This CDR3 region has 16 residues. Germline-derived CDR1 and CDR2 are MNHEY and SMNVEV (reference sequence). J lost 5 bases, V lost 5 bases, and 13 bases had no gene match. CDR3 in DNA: TGTGCCAGCAGTCCCCTGAGGCTAGCGGGAAGCGACGAGCAGTACTTC. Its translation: CASSPLRLAGSDEQYF.

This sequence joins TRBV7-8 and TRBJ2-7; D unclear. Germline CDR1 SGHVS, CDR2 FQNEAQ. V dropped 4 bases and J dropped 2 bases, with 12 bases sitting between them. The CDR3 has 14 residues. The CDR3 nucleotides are TGTGCCAGCAGCTCCCTTGATGGAACCTACGAGCAGTACTTC. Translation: CASSSLDGTYEQYF.

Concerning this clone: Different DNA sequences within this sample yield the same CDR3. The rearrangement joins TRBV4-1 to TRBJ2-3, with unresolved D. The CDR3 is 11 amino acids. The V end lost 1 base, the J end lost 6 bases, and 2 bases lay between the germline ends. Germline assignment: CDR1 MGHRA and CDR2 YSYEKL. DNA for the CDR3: TGCGCCAGCAGCCAAGGGGATACGCAGTATTTT. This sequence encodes CASSQGDTQYF.

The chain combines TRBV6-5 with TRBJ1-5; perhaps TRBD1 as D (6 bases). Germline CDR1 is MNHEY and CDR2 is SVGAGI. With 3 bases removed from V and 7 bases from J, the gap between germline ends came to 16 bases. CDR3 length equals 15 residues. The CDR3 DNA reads TGTGCCAGCAGTTATCGGTACCAGGGGCAACAGCCCCAGCATTTT. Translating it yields CASSYRYQGQQPQHF.

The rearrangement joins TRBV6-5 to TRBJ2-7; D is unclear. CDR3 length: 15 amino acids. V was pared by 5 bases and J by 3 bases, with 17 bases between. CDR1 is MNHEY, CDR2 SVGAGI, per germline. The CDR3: CASSPDREKFYEQYF. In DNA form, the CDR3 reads TGTGCCAGCAGTCCCGACCGAGAGAAGTTCTACGAGCAGTACTTC.

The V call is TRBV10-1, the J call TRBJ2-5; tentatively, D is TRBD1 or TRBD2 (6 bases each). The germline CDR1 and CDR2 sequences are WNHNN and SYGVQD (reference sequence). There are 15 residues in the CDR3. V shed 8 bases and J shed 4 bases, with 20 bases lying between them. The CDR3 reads CASPQLGGHRETQYF. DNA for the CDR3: TGCGCCAGCCCACAACTAGGGGGGCATCGAGAGACCCAGTACTTC.

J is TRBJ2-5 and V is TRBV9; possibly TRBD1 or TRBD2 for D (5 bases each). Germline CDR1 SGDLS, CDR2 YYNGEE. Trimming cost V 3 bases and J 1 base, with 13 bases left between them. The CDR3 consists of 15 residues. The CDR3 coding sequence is TGTGCCAGCAGCGGAGGGGCGAACCTCCAAGAGACCCAGTACTTC. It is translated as CASSGGANLQETQYF. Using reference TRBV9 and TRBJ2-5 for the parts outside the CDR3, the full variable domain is DSGVTQTPKHLITATGQRVTLRCSPRSGDLSVYWYQQSLDQGLQFLIQYYNGEERAKGNILERFSAQQFPDLHSELNLSSLELGDSALYFCASSGGANLQETQYFGPGTRLLVL.

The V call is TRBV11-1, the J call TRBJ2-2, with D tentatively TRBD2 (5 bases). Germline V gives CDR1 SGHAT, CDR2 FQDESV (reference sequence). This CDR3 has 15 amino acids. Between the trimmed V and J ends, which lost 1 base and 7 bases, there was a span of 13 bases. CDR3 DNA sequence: TGTGCCAGCAGCTTAGATGAGGGCTGGGGCGGGGAGCTGTTTTTT. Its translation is CASSLDEGWGGELFF.

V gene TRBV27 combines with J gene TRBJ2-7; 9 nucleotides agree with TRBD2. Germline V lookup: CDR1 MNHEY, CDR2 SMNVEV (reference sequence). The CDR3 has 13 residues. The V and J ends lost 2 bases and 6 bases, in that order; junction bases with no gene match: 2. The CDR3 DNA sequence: TGTGCCAGCAGTTTAATAGCGGGAGTCGAGCAGTACTTC. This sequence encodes CASSLIAGVEQYF.

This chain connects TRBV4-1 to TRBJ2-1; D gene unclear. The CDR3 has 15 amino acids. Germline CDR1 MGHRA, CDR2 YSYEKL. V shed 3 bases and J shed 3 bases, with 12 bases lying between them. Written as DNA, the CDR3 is TGCGCCAGCAGCCACCGGGCGGCCGGCTACAATGAGCAGTTCTTC. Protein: CASSHRAAGYNEQFF.

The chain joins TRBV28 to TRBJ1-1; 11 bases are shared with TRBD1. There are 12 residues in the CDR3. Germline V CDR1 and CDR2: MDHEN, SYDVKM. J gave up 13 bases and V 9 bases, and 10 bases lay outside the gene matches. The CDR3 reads CASNPGQGGDFF. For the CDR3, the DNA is TGTGCCAGTAACCCGGGACAGGGGGGGGATTTCTTT.

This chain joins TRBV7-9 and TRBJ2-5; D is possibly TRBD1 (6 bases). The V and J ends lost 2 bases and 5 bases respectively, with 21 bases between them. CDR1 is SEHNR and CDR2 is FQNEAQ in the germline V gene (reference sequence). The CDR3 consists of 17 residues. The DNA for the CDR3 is TGTGCCAGCAGCTTAATAGGGGGTAGATTTGAGTGGGAGACCCAGTACTTC. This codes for CASSLIGGRFEWETQYF.

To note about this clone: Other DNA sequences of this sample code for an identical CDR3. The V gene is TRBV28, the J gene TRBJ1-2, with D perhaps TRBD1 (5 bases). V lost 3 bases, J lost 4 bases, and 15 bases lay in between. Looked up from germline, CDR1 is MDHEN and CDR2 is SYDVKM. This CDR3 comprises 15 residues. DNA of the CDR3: TGTGCCAGCAGTTTGGGGTTGGGGGGTGGCTATGGCTACACCTTC. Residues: CASSLGLGGGYGYTF.